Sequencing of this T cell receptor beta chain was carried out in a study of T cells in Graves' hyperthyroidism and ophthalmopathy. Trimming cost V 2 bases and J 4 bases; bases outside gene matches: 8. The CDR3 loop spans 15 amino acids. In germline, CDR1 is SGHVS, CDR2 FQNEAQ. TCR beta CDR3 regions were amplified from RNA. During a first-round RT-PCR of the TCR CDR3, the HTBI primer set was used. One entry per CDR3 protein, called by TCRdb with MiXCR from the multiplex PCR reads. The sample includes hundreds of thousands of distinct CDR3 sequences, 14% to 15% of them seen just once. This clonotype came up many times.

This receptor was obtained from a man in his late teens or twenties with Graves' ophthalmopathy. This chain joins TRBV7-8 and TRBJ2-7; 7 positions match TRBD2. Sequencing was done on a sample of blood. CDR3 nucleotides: TGTGCCAGCAGCTTAATCGGGGGGAGAAGATACGAGCAGTACTTC. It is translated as CASSLIGGRRYEQYF. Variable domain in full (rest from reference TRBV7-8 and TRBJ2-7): GAGVSQSPRYKVAKRGQDVALRCDPISGHVSLFWYQQALGQGPEFLTYFQNEAQLDKSGLPSDRFFAERPEGSVSTLKIQRTQQEDSAVYLCASSLIGGRRYEQYFGPGTRLTVT.